This TCR beta chain was observed in a study of shared clonotypes between healthy human individuals. Germline trimming cut 2 bases from V and 3 bases from J; bases unmatched to any gene: 5. CDR3 length equals 15 residues. Germline V gene data show CDR1 as MRHNA and CDR2 as SNTAGT. The material for each subset, its genomic DNA, was split evenly across several immunoSEQ plates. Every unsorted PBMC PCR replicate was loaded with about 290 ng DNA, 33,000 or so T cell genomes. The unsorted PBMC sample used ten immunoSEQ deep assay plates. The data were produced by immunoSEQ multiplex PCR, yet TCRdb's version contains in-frame clones alone and is incomplete. Of about 490,000 clones listed, around 73% are singletons. Healthy adults negative for HIV, lacking recent acute infections or vaccinations, served as donors.

Sample: PBMCs. V gene TRBV6-4 combines with J gene TRBJ2-3, with 7 positions matching TRBD2. The TCR comes from a woman aged 40 to 50 in good health. Some clones in this sample may be carry-over from other donors' samples. The CDR3 is CASSDLGGSTDTQYF. DNA for the CDR3: TGTGCCAGCAGTGACCTTGGCGGGAGTACAGATACGCAGTATTTT.